The clone carrying this T cell receptor (beta chain) was counted ten times or more. This specimen comes from a study of T cells in Graves' hyperthyroidism and ophthalmopathy. Study in general: Peripheral blood collection took place at initial diagnosis, before any treatment.

TCR beta CDR3 regions were amplified from RNA transcripts. HTBI primers drove first-round RT-PCR of the TCR CDR3. TCRdb called the multiplex PCR reads again in MiXCR, with one record for every CDR3 protein. The data contain around 35,000 distinct CDR3 sequences, 52% of them singletons. Thyroid ultrasound, orbital computed tomography, clinical symptoms, and serum thyroxine and TRAb underpinned diagnoses. This sequence originates from a woman between 35 and 50 years old with Graves' ophthalmopathy. Source material: blood.

In nucleotides, the CDR3 is TGTGCCAGCAGCCAAGTAGGGGCAGGTCCTTACTACGAGCAGTACTTC. Encoded protein: CASSQVGAGPYYEQYF. The chain recombines TRBV14 with TRBJ2-7; tentatively, D is TRBD1 (5 bases). Germline assignment: CDR1 SGHDN and CDR2 FVKESK. V was shortened by 1 base and J by 3 bases, with 16 bases between the two germline ends. This CDR3 has 16 residues.